This T cell receptor beta chain was sequenced for a study of preoperative IRX-2 immunotherapy in early breast cancer. Germline V gives CDR1 SGHNT, CDR2 YENEEA. The CDR3 runs 17 residues. V was pared by 3 bases and J by 2 bases, with 6 bases of the junction left unmatched. The data were produced by immunoSEQ multiplex PCR, yet TCRdb's version contains in-frame clones alone and is incomplete. This sample has tens of thousands of clones, with roughly four fifths found just once. Treatment given: preoperative locoregional IRX-2 cytokine immunotherapy. This phase Ib study tested locoregional IRX-2 cytokine immunotherapy given before surgery.

This TCR came from a human donor with breast cancer. The chain carries TRBV11-3 and TRBJ2-5, with 13 bases identical to TRBD2. The source was lymph node tissue, collected after IRX-2 immunotherapy. In DNA form, the CDR3 reads TGTGCCAGCAGCTTGGGACTAGCGGGGCTGCTACAAGAGACCCAGTACTTC. Protein: CASSLGLAGLLQETQYF.